This T cell receptor (beta chain) is from a study of cytomegalovirus exposure and HLA in healthy donors. A word on this clone: The antigen is not known.

It was with 60 Vbeta and 13 Jbeta primers that the PCR ran. Method: immunoSEQ multiplex PCR; TCRdb's copy keeps in-frame clones and lacks some. The sample has roughly 100,000 clones, 75% to 85% seen once; the top ten hold around 2.1%. The V end was cut by 0 bases, the J end by 4 bases, with 15 bases between. The CDR3 runs to 16 residues. Per germline, CDR1 SGHAT and CDR2 FQNNGV. Overall study results and limits: In an earlier analysis, in some 500 donors, most V segments appeared productive either ~90% or ~30% of the time. Rare TCR sequences predominated, though certain public TCRs were found in many donors. Reportedly, a later analysis found an Asian-associated ancestry cluster had fewer N-insertions than the approximately 670-donor mean. Presence/absence analyses supposed approximately even sequencing depth among donors.

This receptor was obtained from a man aged 25-45 years in good health and CMV-seronegative. The chain recombines TRBV11-2 with TRBJ1-1; maybe TRBD1 (6 bases). The sample taken for sequencing was PBMCs. The CDR3 protein is CASSLDSGGSGTEAFF. The DNA for the CDR3 is TGTGCCAGCAGCTTAGATTCGGGGGGCAGCGGCACTGAAGCTTTCTTT.